These 12 T cell receptor beta chains share one sample of origin, sequenced in a study of a mutant IDH1 vaccine in newly diagnosed glioma. Time point noted: week 11, during vaccination. The study gave 300 ug of mutant IDH1 20-mer peptide per vaccine dose, with topical imiquimod. What these receptors recognize is not known. Data came from immunoSEQ multiplex PCR; TCRdb stores just in-frame clones and leaves some out. The table shows some 120,000 clones, with roughly 78% occurring only once. The sample here was PBMCs, taken from a glioma patient whose treatment included an IDH1 peptide vaccine. The origin of the receptors is a man aged 35 to 55 with glioma.

The chain couples TRBV4-3 to TRBJ2-2; D is undetermined. CDR3 length equals 15 residues. Trimming removed 1 base at V and 4 bases at J, with 10 bases between. Germline assignment: CDR1 LGHNA and CDR2 YSLEER. The CDR3 DNA is TGCGCCAGCAGCCAAGTACAGACGGGCACCGGGGAGCTGTTTTTT. Amino acid sequence: CASSQVQTGTGELFF.

This chain joins TRBV28 and TRBJ1-2; D is undetermined. The CDR3 contains 16 residues. V was shortened by 2 bases and J by 1 base, with 14 bases between the two germline ends. Per germline, CDR1 MDHEN and CDR2 SYDVKM. CDR3 residues: CASSLPGYGSNYGYTF. The CDR3 DNA follows: TGTGCCAGCAGTTTACCCGGTTACGGCAGTAACTATGGCTACACCTTC.

This chain connects TRBV6-1 to TRBJ1-2, with no clear D. Trimming took off 1 base at V and 8 bases at J, with 17 bases between the two ends. Germline values: CDR1 MNHNS, CDR2 SASEGT. The CDR3 loop spans 15 amino acids. CDR3 protein: CASSEEALGLGGYTF. The DNA of the CDR3 is TGTGCCAGCAGTGAAGAAGCCCTCGGATTGGGGGGCTACACCTTC.

The rearrangement uses TRBV6-6 and TRBJ1-1; D is perhaps TRBD1 (5 bases). Trimming took off 5 bases at V and 10 bases at J, with 17 bases between the two ends. The germline V gene has CDR1 MNHNY and CDR2 SVGAGI (reference sequence). CDR3 size: 13 residues. In DNA, the CDR3 is TGTGCCAGCAGTCCCCTTGGGGCCCTCGGAGCTTTCTTT. This gives the protein CASSPLGALGAFF.

This clone came up a few times. The rearrangement joins TRBV15 to TRBJ1-5; D may be TRBD1 (5 bases). In germline, CDR1 is LNHNV, CDR2 YYDKDF (reference sequence). The CDR3 contains 14 residues. V dropped 3 bases and J dropped 5 bases, with 11 bases sitting between them. CDR3: CATSSQGFDQPQHF. The CDR3 bases are TGTGCCACCAGCAGCCAGGGCTTCGATCAGCCCCAGCATTTT.

In this sample, this clone turned up once. The J gene is TRBJ2-3, the V gene TRBV7-2, with D perhaps TRBD2 (5 bases). The V gene's germline CDR1 is SGHTA and CDR2 FQGNSA. V was pared by 5 bases and J by 2 bases, with 8 bases between. The CDR3 extends over 13 amino acids. The CDR3 DNA reads TGTGCCAGCAGCGGCGGGCCCACAGATACGCAGTATTTT. As protein: CASSGGPTDTQYF. Full variable domain (outside the CDR3, taken from reference TRBV7-2 and TRBJ2-3): GAGVSQSPSNKVTEKGKDVELRCDPISGHTALYWYRQSLGQGLEFLIYFQGNSAPDKSGLPSDRFSAERTGGSVSTLTIQRTQQEDSAVYLCASSGGPTDTQYFGPGTRLTVL.

This clone was counted between two and nine times. The V gene is TRBV30, the J gene TRBJ1-5; 7 bases are a match to TRBD1. The CDR3 sequence is 14 residues long. The J segment lost 4 bases and the V segment lost 2 bases, leaving 5 bases of the junction unmatched. Germline V gene sequence: CDR1 GTSNPN, CDR2 SVGIG (reference sequence). CDR3 sequence: CAWSLGTANQPQHF. The CDR3 DNA reads TGTGCCTGGAGTCTCGGGACAGCTAATCAGCCCCAGCATTTT.

The chain couples TRBV2 to TRBJ1-2; D is unresolved. V was pared by 4 bases and J by 2 bases, with 8 bases between. Germline V CDR1 and CDR2: SNHLY, FYNNEI. This CDR3 is 13 amino acids long. The chain's CDR3 is CASSGEWNYGYTF. In DNA, the CDR3 is TGTGCCAGCAGTGGGGAGTGGAACTATGGCTACACCTTC. The whole variable domain, filled in from reference TRBV2 and TRBJ1-2, reads EPEVTQTPSHQVTQMGQEVILRCVPISNHLYFYWYRQILGQKVEFLVSFYNNEISEKSEIFDDQFSVERPDGSNFTLKIRSTKLEDSAMYFCASSGEWNYGYTFGSGTRLTVV.

DNA for the CDR3: TGTGCCACCGCCCGCTCCGGGGAGCTGTTTTTT. Translated: CATARSGELFF. The rearrangement links TRBV15 to TRBJ2-2; no clear D. The CDR3 runs to 11 residues. The ends were cut back, 8 bases at V and 6 bases at J, with 7 bases in the middle. Germline loops: CDR1 LNHNV, CDR2 YYDKDF (reference sequence).

The rearrangement links TRBV19 to TRBJ1-4; D ambiguous. The V end was cut by 5 bases, the J end by 1 base, with 17 bases between. This CDR3 contains 17 residues. The germline V gene has CDR1 LNHDA and CDR2 SQIVND (reference sequence). CDR3 protein: CASSSQGRSETNEKLFF. As DNA, the CDR3 is TGTGCCAGTAGTTCTCAAGGACGCTCCGAAACTAATGAAAAACTGTTTTTT. Based on the CDR3 plus reference TRBV19 and TRBJ1-4, the full variable domain is DGGITQSPKYLFRKEGQNVTLSCEQNLNHDAMYWYRQDPGQGLRLIYYSQIVNDFQKGDIAEGYSVSREKKESFPLTVTSAQKNPTAFYLCASSSQGRSETNEKLFFGSGTQLSVL.

The chain has TRBV27 and TRBJ2-3, with 12 positions matching TRBD2. There are 14 residues in the CDR3. Germline CDR1 and CDR2: MNHEY and SMNVEV (reference sequence). Losses at the gene ends were 10 bases for V and 4 bases for J; bases not matched to a gene: 6. The CDR3 protein is CATTSGRLPDTQYF. CDR3 in DNA: TGTGCCACAACTAGCGGGAGGCTCCCAGATACGCAGTATTTT.

The rearrangement links TRBV27 to TRBJ2-7, with TRBD1 as a possible D gene (6 bases). With 2 bases removed from V and 4 bases from J, the gap between germline ends came to 9 bases. The CDR3 runs 13 residues. Germline lookup yields CDR1 MNHEY and CDR2 SMNVEV (reference sequence). The CDR3 bases are TGTGCCAGCAGTTTAGGACAGACGTACGAGCAGTACTTC. This codes for CASSLGQTYEQYF.